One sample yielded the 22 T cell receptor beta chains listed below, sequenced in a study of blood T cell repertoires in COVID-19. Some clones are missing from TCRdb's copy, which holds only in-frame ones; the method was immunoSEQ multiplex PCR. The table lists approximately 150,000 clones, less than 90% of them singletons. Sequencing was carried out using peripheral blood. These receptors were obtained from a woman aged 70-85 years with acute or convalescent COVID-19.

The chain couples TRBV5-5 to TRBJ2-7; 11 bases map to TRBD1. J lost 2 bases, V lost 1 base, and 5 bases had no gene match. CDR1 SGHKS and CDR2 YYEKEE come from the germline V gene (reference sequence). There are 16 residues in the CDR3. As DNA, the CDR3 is TGTGCCAGCAGCTTGCATATGGGACAGGGGGCCTACGAGCAGTACTTC. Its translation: CASSLHMGQGAYEQYF.

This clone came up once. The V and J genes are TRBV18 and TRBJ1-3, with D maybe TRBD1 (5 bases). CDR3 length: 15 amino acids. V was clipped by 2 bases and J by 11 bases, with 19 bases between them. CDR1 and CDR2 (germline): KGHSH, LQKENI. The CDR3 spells CASSPGPTARNAIYF. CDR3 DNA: TGTGCCAGCTCACCAGGCCCGACAGCTCGGAACGCCATATATTTT.

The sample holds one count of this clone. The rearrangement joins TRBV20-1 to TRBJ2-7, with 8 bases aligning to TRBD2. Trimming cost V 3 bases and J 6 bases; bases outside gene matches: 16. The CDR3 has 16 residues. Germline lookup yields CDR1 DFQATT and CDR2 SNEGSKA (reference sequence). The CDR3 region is CSASRGGGYGDSEQYF. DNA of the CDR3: TGCAGTGCTAGTCGGGGGGGTGGTTATGGGGATTCCGAGCAGTACTTC.

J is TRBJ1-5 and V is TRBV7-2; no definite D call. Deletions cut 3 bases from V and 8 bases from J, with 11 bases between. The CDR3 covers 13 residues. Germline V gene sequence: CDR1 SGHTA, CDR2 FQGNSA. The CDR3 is CASSFTGGEPQHF. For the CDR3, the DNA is TGTGCCAGCAGCTTTACGGGAGGCGAGCCCCAGCATTTT.

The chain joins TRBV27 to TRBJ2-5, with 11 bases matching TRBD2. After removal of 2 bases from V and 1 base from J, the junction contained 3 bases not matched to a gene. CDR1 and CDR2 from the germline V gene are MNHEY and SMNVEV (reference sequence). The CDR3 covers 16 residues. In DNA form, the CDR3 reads TGTGCCAGCAGTTTAGGACTAGCGGGCCCCCAAGAGACCCAGTACTTC. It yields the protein CASSLGLAGPQETQYF.

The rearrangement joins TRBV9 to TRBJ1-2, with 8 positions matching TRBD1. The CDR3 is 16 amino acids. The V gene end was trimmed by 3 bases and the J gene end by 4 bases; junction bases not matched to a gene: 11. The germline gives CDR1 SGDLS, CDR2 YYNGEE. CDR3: CASSAPPTGVGYGYTF. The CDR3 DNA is TGTGCCAGCAGCGCCCCCCCGACAGGGGTCGGCTATGGCTACACCTTC. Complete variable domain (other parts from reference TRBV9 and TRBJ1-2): DSGVTQTPKHLITATGQRVTLRCSPRSGDLSVYWYQQSLDQGLQFLIQYYNGEERAKGNILERFSAQQFPDLHSELNLSSLELGDSALYFCASSAPPTGVGYGYTFGSGTRLTVV.

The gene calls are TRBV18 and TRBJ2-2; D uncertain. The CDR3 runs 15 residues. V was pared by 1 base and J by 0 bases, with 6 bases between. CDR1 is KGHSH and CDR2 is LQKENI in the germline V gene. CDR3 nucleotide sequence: TGTGCCAGCTCACCACGGCTAGCGAACACCGGGGAGCTGTTTTTT. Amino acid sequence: CASSPRLANTGELFF. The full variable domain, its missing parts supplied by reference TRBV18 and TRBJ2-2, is NAGVMQNPRHLVRRRGQEARLRCSPMKGHSHVYWYRQLPEEGLKFMVYLQKENIIDESGMPKERFSAEFPKEGPSILRIQQVVRGDSAAYFCASSPRLANTGELFFGEGSRLTVL.

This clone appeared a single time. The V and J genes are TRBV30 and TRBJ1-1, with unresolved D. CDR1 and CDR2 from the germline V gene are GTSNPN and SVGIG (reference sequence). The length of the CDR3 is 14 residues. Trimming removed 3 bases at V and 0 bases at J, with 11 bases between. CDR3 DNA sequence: TGTGCCTGGAGCCCCCCCGCAGTGAACACTGAAGCTTTCTTT. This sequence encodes CAWSPPAVNTEAFF.

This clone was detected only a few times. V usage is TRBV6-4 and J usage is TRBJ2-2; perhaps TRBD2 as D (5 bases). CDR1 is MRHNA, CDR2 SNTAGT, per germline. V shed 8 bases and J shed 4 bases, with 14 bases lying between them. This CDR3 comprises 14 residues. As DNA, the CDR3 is TGTGCCAGCCAGAGTAGCGTATCCACCGGGGAGCTGTTTTTT. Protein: CASQSSVSTGELFF.

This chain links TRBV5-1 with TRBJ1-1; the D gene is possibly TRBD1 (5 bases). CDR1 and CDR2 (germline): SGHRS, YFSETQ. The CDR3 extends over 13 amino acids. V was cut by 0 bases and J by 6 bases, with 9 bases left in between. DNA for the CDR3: TGCGCCAGCAGCTTGGGGGGCATCTCTGAAGCTTTCTTT. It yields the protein CASSLGGISEAFF.

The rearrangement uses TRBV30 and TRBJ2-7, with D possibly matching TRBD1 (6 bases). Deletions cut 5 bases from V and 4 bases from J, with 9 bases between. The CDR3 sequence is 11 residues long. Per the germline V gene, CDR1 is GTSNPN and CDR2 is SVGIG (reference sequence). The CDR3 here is CAWETGYEQYF. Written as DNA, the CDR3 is TGTGCCTGGGAAACAGGGTACGAGCAGTACTTC.

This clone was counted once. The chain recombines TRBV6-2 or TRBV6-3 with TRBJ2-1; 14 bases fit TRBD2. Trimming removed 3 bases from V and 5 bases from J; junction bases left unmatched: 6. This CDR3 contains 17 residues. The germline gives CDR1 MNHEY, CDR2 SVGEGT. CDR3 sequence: CASSYSPGLAGDNEQFF. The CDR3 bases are TGTGCCAGCAGTTATTCCCCGGGACTAGCGGGAGACAATGAGCAGTTCTTC.

Here the CDR3 DNA reads TGTGCCAGTAGCTTAGACAGGGACACTGAAGCTTTCTTT. Translated: CASSLDRDTEAFF. This sequence joins TRBV19 and TRBJ1-1; 7 bases are a match to TRBD1. CDR1 LNHDA and CDR2 SQIVND come from the germline V gene (reference sequence). CDR3 length equals 13 residues. The J segment lost 3 bases and the V segment lost 6 bases, leaving 4 bases of the junction unmatched.

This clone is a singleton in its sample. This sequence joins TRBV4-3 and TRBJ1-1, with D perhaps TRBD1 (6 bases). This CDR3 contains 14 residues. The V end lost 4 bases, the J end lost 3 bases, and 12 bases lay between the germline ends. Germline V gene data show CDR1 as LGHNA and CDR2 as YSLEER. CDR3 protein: CASSPTGFDTEAFF. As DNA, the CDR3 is TGCGCCAGCAGCCCGACAGGCTTTGACACTGAAGCTTTCTTT.

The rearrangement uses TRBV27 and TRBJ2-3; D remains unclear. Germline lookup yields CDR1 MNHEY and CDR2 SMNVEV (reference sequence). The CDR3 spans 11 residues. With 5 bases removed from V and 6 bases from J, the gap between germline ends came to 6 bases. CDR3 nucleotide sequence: TGTGCCAGCAGTCCCTTTGATACGCAGTATTTT. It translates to CASSPFDTQYF.

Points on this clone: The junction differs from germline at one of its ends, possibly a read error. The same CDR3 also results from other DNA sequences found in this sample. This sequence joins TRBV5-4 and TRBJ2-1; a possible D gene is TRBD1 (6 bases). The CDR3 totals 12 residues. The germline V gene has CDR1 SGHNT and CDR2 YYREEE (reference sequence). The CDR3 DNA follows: TGTGCCAGCAGCTCCCAGGGGCATGAGCAATTCTTC. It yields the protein CASSSQGHEQFF.

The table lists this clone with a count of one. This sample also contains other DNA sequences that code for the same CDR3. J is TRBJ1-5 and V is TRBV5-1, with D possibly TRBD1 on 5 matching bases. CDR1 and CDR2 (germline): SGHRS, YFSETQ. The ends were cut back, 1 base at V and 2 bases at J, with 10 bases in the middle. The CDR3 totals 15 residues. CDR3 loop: CASSLWGDGNQPQHF. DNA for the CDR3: TGCGCCAGCAGCTTGTGGGGGGATGGCAATCAGCCCCAGCATTTT.

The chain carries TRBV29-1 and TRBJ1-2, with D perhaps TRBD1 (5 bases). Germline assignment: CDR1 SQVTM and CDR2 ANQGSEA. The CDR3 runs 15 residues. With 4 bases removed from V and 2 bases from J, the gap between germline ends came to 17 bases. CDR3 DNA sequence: TGCAGCGTTGCCCCGACAACAGACAGAAACTATGGCTACACCTTC. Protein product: CSVAPTTDRNYGYTF.

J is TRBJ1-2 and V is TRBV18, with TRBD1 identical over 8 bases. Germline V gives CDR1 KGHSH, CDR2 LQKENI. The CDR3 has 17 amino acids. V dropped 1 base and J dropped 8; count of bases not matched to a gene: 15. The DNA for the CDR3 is TGTGCCAGCTCACCACAGACAGGGGAGGGCCGGTCTGGCGGCTACACCTTC. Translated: CASSPQTGEGRSGGYTF.

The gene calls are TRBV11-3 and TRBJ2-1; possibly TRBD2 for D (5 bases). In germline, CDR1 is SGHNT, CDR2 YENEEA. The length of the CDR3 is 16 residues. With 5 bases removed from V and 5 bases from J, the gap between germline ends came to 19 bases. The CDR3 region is CASSQVSGKANNEQFF. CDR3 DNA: TGTGCCAGCAGCCAAGTCAGCGGAAAGGCGAACAATGAGCAGTTCTTC.

CDR3 amino acids: CASSLMIDRGYEKLFF. CDR3 sequence (DNA): TGTGCCAGCAGCTTAATGATTGACAGGGGGTATGAAAAACTGTTTTTT. The rearrangement uses TRBV7-9 and TRBJ1-4; 9 bases fit TRBD1. Unmatched junction bases numbered 7, after V lost 2 bases and J lost 6 bases. The CDR3 runs to 16 residues. Germline V gives CDR1 SEHNR, CDR2 FQNEAQ (reference sequence).

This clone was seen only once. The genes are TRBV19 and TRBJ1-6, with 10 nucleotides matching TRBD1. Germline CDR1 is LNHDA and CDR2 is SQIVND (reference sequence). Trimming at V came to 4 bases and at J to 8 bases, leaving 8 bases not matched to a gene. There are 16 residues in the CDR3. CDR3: CASSKKGQGLDSPLHF. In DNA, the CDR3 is TGTGCCAGTAGTAAAAAGGGACAGGGGTTGGATTCACCCCTCCACTTT.